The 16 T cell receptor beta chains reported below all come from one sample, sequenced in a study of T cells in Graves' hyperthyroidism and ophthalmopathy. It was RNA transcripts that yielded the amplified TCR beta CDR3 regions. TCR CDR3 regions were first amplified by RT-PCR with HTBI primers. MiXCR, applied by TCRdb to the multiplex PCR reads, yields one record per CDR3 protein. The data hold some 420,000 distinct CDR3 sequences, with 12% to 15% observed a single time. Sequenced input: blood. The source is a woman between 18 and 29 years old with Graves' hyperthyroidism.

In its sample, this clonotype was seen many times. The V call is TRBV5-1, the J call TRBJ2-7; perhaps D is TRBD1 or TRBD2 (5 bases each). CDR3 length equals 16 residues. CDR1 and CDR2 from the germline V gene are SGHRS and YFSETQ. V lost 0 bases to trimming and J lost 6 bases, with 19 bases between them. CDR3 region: CASSLASGTVRLEQYF. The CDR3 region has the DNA TGCGCCAGCAGCTTGGCTTCTGGGACGGTCAGGCTCGAGCAGTACTTC.

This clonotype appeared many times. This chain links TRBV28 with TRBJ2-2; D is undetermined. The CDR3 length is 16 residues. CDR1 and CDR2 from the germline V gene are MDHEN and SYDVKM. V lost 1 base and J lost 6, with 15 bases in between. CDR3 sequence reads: CASSLSGREDAGELFF. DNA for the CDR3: TGTGCCAGCAGTTTATCTGGCCGAGAAGATGCCGGGGAGCTGTTTTTT.

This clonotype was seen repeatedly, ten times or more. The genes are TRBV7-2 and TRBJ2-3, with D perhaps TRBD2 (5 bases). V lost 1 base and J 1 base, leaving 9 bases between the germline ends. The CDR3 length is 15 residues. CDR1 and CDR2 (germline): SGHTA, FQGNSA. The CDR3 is CASSLGGGGTDTQYF. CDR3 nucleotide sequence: TGTGCCAGCAGCTTAGGAGGAGGCGGCACAGATACGCAGTATTTT. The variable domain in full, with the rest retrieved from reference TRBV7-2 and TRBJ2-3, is GAGVSQSPSNKVTEKGKDVELRCDPISGHTALYWYRQSLGQGLEFLIYFQGNSAPDKSGLPSDRFSAERTGGSVSTLTIQRTQQEDSAVYLCASSLGGGGTDTQYFGPGTRLTVL.

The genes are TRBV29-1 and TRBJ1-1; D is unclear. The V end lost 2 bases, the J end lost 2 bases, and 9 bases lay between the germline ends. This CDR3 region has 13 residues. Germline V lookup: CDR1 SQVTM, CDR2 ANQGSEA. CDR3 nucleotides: TGCAGCGTTGAATACGGATTAAACACTGAAGCTTTCTTT. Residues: CSVEYGLNTEAFF.

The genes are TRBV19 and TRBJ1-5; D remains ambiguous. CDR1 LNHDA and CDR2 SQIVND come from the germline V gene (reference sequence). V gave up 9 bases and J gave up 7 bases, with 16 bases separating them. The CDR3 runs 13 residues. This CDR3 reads CASTRPGVQPQHF. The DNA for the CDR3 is TGTGCCAGCACCCGACCCGGGGTGCAGCCCCAGCATTTT.

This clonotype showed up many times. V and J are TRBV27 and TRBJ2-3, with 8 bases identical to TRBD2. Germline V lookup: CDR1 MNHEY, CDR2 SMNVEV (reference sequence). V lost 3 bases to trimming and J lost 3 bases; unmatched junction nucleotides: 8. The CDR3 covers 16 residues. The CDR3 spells CASSFSSGRGTDTQYF. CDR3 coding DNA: TGTGCCAGCAGTTTTTCCAGCGGGAGAGGTACAGATACGCAGTATTTT.

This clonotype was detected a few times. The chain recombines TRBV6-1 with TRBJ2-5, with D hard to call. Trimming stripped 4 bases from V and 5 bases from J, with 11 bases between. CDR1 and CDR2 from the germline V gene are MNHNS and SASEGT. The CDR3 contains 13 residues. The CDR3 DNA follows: TGTGCCAGCAGTGTTATCCCAAGGGAGACCCAGTACTTC. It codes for CASSVIPRETQYF.

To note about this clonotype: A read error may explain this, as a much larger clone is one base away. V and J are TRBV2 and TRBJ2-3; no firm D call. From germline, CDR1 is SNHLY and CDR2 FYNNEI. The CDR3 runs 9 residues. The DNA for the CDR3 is TGTGCCAGCAGAGATACGCAGTATTTT. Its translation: CASRDTQYF.

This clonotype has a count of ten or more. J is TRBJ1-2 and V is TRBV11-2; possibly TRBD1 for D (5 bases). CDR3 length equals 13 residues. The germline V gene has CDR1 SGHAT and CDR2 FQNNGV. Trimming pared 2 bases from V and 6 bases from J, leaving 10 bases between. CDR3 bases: TGTGCCAGCAGCTTATCACAGGATGATGGCTACACCTTC. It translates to CASSLSQDDGYTF.

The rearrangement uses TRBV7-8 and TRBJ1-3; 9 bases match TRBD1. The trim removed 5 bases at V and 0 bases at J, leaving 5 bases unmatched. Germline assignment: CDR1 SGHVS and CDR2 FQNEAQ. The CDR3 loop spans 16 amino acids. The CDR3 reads CASSTATGGSGNTIYF. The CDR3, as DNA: TGTGCCAGCAGCACTGCGACAGGGGGCTCTGGAAACACCATATATTTT.

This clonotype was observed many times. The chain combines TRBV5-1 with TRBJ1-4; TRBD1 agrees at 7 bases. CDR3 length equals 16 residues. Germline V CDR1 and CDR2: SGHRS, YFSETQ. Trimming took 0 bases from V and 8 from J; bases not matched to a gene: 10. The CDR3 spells CASSLGVQGVNEKLFF. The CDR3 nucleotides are TGCGCCAGCAGCTTGGGCGTTCAGGGGGTCAACGAAAAACTGTTTTTT.

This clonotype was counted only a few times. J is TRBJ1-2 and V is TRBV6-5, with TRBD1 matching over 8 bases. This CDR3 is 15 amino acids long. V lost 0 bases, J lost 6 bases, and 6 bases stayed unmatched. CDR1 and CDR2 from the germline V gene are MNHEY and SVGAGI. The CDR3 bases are TGTGCCAGCAGTTACTCCGGACAGGGTTTAGATGGCTACACCTTC. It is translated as CASSYSGQGLDGYTF.

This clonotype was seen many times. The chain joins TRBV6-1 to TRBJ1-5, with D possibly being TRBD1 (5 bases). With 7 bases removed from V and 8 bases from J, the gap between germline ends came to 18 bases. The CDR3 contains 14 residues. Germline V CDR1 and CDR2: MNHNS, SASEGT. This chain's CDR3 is CASTLREGLEPQHF. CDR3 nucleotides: TGTGCCAGCACACTCAGGGAGGGGTTGGAGCCCCAGCATTTT.

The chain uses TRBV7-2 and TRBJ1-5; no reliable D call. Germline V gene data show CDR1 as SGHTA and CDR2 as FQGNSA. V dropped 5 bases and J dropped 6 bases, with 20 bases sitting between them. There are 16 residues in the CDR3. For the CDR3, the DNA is TGTGCCAGCAGCCCGGAGAGCGGGGATGTGAGTCAGCCCCAGCATTTT. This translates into CASSPESGDVSQPQHF.

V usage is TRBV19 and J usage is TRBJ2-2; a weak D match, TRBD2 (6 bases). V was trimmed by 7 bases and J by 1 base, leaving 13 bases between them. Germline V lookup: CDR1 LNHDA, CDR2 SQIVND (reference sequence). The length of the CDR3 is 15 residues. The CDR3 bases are TGTGCCAGTATTCTGAGAGCGGGGAACACCGGGGAGCTGTTTTTT. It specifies CASILRAGNTGELFF.

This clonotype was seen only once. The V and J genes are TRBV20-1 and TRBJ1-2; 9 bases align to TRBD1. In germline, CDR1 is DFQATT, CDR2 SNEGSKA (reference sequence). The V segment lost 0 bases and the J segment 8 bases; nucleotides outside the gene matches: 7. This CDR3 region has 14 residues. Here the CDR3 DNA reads TGCAGTGCTAGAGATCGAGACAGGGGGAGCGGCTACACCTTC. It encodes CSARDRDRGSGYTF.